These 27 T cell receptor beta chains were all obtained from the same sample, sequenced in a study of blood T cell repertoires in COVID-19. Assay used: immunoSEQ multiplex PCR; TCRdb lists only in-frame clones, some missing. The sample gives under 200,000 clones, just under 80% of which show up once; 6% to 7.5% is in the top ten. What was sequenced was peripheral blood. All receptors come from a man between 70 and 80 years old with active or convalescent COVID-19.

The chain recombines TRBV7-9 with TRBJ2-6; TRBD1 matches at 9 bases. The CDR3 totals 18 residues. Germline loops: CDR1 SEHNR, CDR2 FQNEAQ (reference sequence). Unmatched junction bases numbered 8, after V lost 4 bases and J lost 1 base. The CDR3 region is CASSSTGTGPSGANVLTF. CDR3 in DNA: TGTGCCAGCAGCTCGACCGGGACAGGGCCATCTGGGGCCAACGTCCTGACTTTC.

J is TRBJ1-5 and V is TRBV19; tentatively, D is TRBD1 (6 bases). Germline lookup yields CDR1 LNHDA and CDR2 SQIVND (reference sequence). With 5 bases removed from V and 0 bases from J, the gap between germline ends came to 11 bases. The CDR3 contains 15 residues. Written as DNA, the CDR3 is TGTGCCAGTAGTCCAGGGGATTATAGCAATCAGCCCCAGCATTTT. The encoded protein is CASSPGDYSNQPQHF.

This chain connects TRBV9 to TRBJ1-3, with D maybe TRBD1 (5 bases). The V end lost 0 bases, the J end lost 1 base, and 14 bases lay between the germline ends. CDR3 length: 17 residues. From germline, CDR1 is SGDLS and CDR2 YYNGEE. CDR3 sequence: CASSVDRVDISGNTIYF. CDR3 DNA sequence: TGTGCCAGCAGCGTAGACCGGGTGGACATTTCTGGAAACACCATATATTTT.

In regard to this clone: An end of the junction differs from the germline gene, which may be a read error. The chain employs TRBV2 and TRBJ2-1; the D gene is possibly TRBD2 (6 bases). The CDR3 covers 16 residues. The germline gives CDR1 SNHLY, CDR2 FYNNEI. The CDR3 DNA reads TGTGCCGGCAGTGAAGTCAGGCGGGACGGCTACAATGAGCAGTTCTTC. As protein: CAGSEVRRDGYNEQFF.

The chain links TRBV28 to TRBJ1-1; 8 nucleotides align to TRBD1. CDR3 length: 14 residues. Germline V gives CDR1 MDHEN, CDR2 SYDVKM. CDR3 sequence: CTTRAGGEIAEAFF. CDR3 sequence (DNA): TGTACGACTCGGGCAGGGGGCGAGATAGCTGAAGCTTTCTTT.

The chain is built from TRBV11-2 and TRBJ2-1; 9 bases agree with TRBD2. With 8 bases clipped from V and 0 bases from J, the junction kept 5 bases outside the gene matches. The germline gives CDR1 SGHAT, CDR2 FQNNGV. The CDR3 covers 15 residues. The CDR3 loop reads CASAETSGSYNEQFF. The CDR3, as DNA: TGTGCCAGCGCTGAGACTAGCGGCTCCTACAATGAGCAGTTCTTC.

The J gene is TRBJ2-1, the V gene TRBV19, with 9 bases matching TRBD2. Germline V CDR1 and CDR2: LNHDA, SQIVND (reference sequence). This CDR3 has 15 residues. The V and J ends lost 3 bases and 9 bases, in that order; junction bases with no gene match: 9. CDR3 sequence: CASSIGLAGVGEQFF. The DNA for the CDR3 is TGTGCCAGTAGTATCGGTTTAGCGGGAGTTGGTGAGCAGTTCTTC.

CDR3 DNA: TGTGCCAGCAGCCGCCCCGGGTTGAGGAATGAGCAGTTCTTC. It is translated as CASSRPGLRNEQFF. The V gene is TRBV14, the J gene TRBJ2-1, with no clear D. The CDR3 spans 14 residues. V shed 4 bases and J shed 7 bases, with 14 bases lying between them. Germline CDR1 SGHDN, CDR2 FVKESK.

The V call is TRBV19, the J call TRBJ1-6; a possible D gene is TRBD1 (6 bases). The ends were cut back, 9 bases at V and 10 bases at J, with 16 bases in the middle. The CDR3 has 13 amino acids. From germline, CDR1 is LNHDA and CDR2 SQIVND (reference sequence). CDR3: CASSQGNGSPLHF. DNA for the CDR3: TGTGCCAGCTCGCAGGGGAATGGGTCACCCCTCCACTTT.

The chain couples TRBV7-2 to TRBJ2-5; D uncertain. Trimming cost V 5 bases and J 2 bases, with 9 bases left between them. The CDR3 totals 13 residues. Per germline, CDR1 SGHTA and CDR2 FQGNSA. The CDR3 bases are TGTGCCAGCAGCCCTAGGAATCAAGAGACCCAGTACTTC. Its translation is CASSPRNQETQYF.

In its sample, this clone was seen many times. This rearrangement joins TRBV18 to TRBJ1-3, with no clear D. CDR3 length equals 16 residues. Trimming took 0 bases from V and 1 from J, leaving 10 bases between them. CDR1 and CDR2 (germline): KGHSH, LQKENI. The CDR3 sequence is CASSPPGVSSGNTIYF. CDR3 DNA: TGTGCCAGCTCACCACCGGGCGTCAGTTCTGGAAACACCATATATTTT.

This clone was picked up a small number of times. The chain uses TRBV19 and TRBJ1-1; no clear D. The germline V gene encodes CDR1 LNHDA and CDR2 SQIVND (reference sequence). The V end was cut by 4 bases, the J end by 1 base, with 7 bases between. The CDR3 sequence is 13 residues long. The CDR3 sequence: CASSTGWNTEAFF. DNA of the CDR3: TGTGCCAGTAGTACCGGGTGGAACACTGAAGCTTTCTTT.

A note on this clone: At one end the junction does not follow the germline gene, possibly because of a read error. The genes are TRBV2 and TRBJ2-1, with 12 bases aligning to TRBD2. Looked up from germline, CDR1 is SNHLY and CDR2 is FYNNEI. CDR3 length equals 15 residues. Here the CDR3 reads CASSSLAGGQNVEVF. CDR3 nucleotide sequence: TGTGCCAGCAGTTCCCTAGCGGGAGGGCAAAACGTCGAGGTCTTC.

The chain couples TRBV10-3 to TRBJ2-2; possible D gene TRBD1, 6 bases. In germline, CDR1 is ENHRY, CDR2 SYGVKD. V lost 6 bases to trimming and J lost 0 bases, with 11 bases between them. This CDR3 region has 15 residues. CDR3 sequence reads: CAIRPGTTNTGELFF. The CDR3 coding sequence is TGTGCCATCAGGCCCGGGACAACGAACACCGGGGAGCTGTTTTTT.

V is TRBV3-1 (or the pseudogene TRBV3-2) and J is TRBJ2-7; 9 nucleotides agree with TRBD2. From germline, CDR1 is LGHDT and CDR2 YNNKEL (reference sequence). V lost 7 bases to trimming and J lost 5 bases; unmatched junction nucleotides: 12. The CDR3 length is 15 residues. The CDR3 DNA sequence: TGTGCCAGCAAGACTAGCGGTTTGGGAGGGGACGAGCAGTACTTC. Its translation is CASKTSGLGGDEQYF.

This chain connects TRBV7-8 to TRBJ1-5, with 9 positions matching TRBD1. This CDR3 spans 13 amino acids. Trimming took 8 bases from V and 3 from J; bases not matched to a gene: 2. The germline gives CDR1 SGHVS, CDR2 FQNEAQ. DNA for the CDR3: TGTGCCAGCCGGGACAGGGCCAATCAGCCCCAGCATTTT. Its protein is CASRDRANQPQHF.

V usage is TRBV7-2 and J usage is TRBJ2-5; D possibly corresponds to TRBD2 (7 bases). The CDR3 spans 14 residues. In germline, CDR1 is SGHTA, CDR2 FQGNSA. Trimming cost V 1 base and J 6 bases, with 12 bases left between them. CDR3 coding DNA: TGTGCCAGCAGCTTAGAGGGGGGGGCTAAGACCCAGTACTTC. This sequence encodes CASSLEGGAKTQYF.

This chain uses TRBV3-1 (or the pseudogene TRBV3-2) with TRBJ1-3; 7 bases map to TRBD1. This CDR3 spans 16 amino acids. Per germline, CDR1 LGHDT and CDR2 YNNKEL (reference sequence). The J segment lost 4 bases and the V segment lost 3 bases, leaving 9 bases of the junction unmatched. The CDR3 DNA is TGTGCCAGCAGCCACAGACAGGGAGGTGGAGGAAACACCATATATTTT. Amino acid sequence: CASSHRQGGGGNTIYF.

The chain joins TRBV6-6 to TRBJ1-1; TRBD1 might be the D (6 bases). The V gene's germline CDR1 is MNHNY and CDR2 SVGAGI (reference sequence). Trimming removed 7 bases at V and 3 bases at J, with 12 bases between. The CDR3 runs to 13 residues. CDR3 amino acids: CASIGRGYTEAFF. The CDR3 DNA reads TGTGCCAGCATAGGCAGGGGATACACTGAAGCTTTCTTT.

For the CDR3, the DNA is TGTGCTAGTGGCCCTTTGACAGGGGATGAAGCTTTCTTT. This sequence encodes CASGPLTGDEAFF. V usage is TRBV12-5 and J usage is TRBJ1-1; 8 nucleotides line up with TRBD1. There are 13 residues in the CDR3. V lost 6 bases and J lost 7; bases outside the gene matches: 7. Germline V gives CDR1 LGHNT, CDR2 FRNRAP.

The rearrangement uses TRBV6-5 and TRBJ2-7, with 8 bases matching TRBD1. The CDR3 is 14 residues long. From germline, CDR1 is MNHEY and CDR2 SVGAGI. With V trimmed by 5 bases and J by 0 bases, 3 bases remained unmatched. The CDR3 region is CASSRGQGSYEQYF. The CDR3 nucleotides read TGTGCCAGCAGTCGTGGACAGGGCTCCTACGAGCAGTACTTC.

In DNA, the CDR3 is TGTGCCACTTGGCGGGGGGCTAGCACAGATACGCAGTATTTT. Protein product: CATWRGASTDTQYF. The chain employs TRBV15 and TRBJ2-3; 8 bases match TRBD2. The V and J ends lost 9 bases and 0 bases, in that order; junction bases with no gene match: 5. The CDR3 consists of 14 residues. Germline V CDR1 and CDR2: LNHNV, YYDKDF (reference sequence).

The rearrangement links TRBV5-1 to TRBJ2-2, with D maybe TRBD2 (7 bases). The V end was cut by 4 bases, the J end by 7 bases, with 29 bases between. The CDR3 consists of 19 residues. Germline V gene data show CDR1 as SGHRS and CDR2 as YFSETQ. CDR3 amino acids: CASSQTPRQAGVGSGELFF. CDR3 in DNA: TGCGCCAGCAGCCAAACCCCCCGACAGGCGGGAGTTGGCAGCGGGGAGCTGTTTTTT.

About this clone: Other DNA sequences in the same sample also yield this CDR3. The rearrangement joins TRBV6-1 to TRBJ2-7; a possible D gene is TRBD1 (5 bases). CDR1 and CDR2 (germline): MNHNS, SASEGT. V gave up 3 bases and J gave up 2 bases, with 8 bases separating them. The CDR3 covers 13 residues. CDR3 DNA: TGTGCCAGCAGTGATACAGGAGCCTACGAGCAGTACTTC. Its protein product is CASSDTGAYEQYF.

This clone was seen only a few times. The chain is built from TRBV29-1 and TRBJ2-3; D is perhaps TRBD2 (6 bases). CDR1 is SQVTM and CDR2 is ANQGSEA in the germline V gene. Trimming shortened V by 3 bases and J by 4 bases, and 20 bases separated the two germline ends. This CDR3 region has 16 residues. CDR3 residues: CSVEASSSSGADTQYF. CDR3 DNA sequence: TGCAGCGTTGAGGCGTCTTCCAGCTCGGGAGCAGATACGCAGTATTTT.

The table lists this clone with a few counts. The chain is built from TRBV19 and TRBJ1-2; 10 positions match TRBD1. The CDR3 runs to 15 residues. V lost 6 bases to trimming and J lost 4 bases; unmatched junction nucleotides: 8. Germline V gives CDR1 LNHDA, CDR2 SQIVND (reference sequence). CDR3 DNA sequence: TGTGCCAGTAGAACATGGACAGGGGGTAGCTATGGCTACACCTTC. Translated, it gives CASRTWTGGSYGYTF.

The gene calls are TRBV5-1 and TRBJ2-1; tentatively, D is TRBD2 (5 bases). V gave up 0 bases and J gave up 6 bases, with 10 bases separating them. The CDR3 runs to 14 residues. Germline CDR1 SGHRS, CDR2 YFSETQ. The DNA of the CDR3 is TGCGCCAGCAGCTTGGCCCCTAGCATCAATGAGCAGTTCTTC. This codes for CASSLAPSINEQFF.